The T cell receptor beta chain described here comes from a study of blood T cell repertoires in COVID-19 (dated by TCRdb to 2020 to 2021). The study in broad terms: Samples covering the acute and convalescent phases of COVID-19 were provided by collaborators in the United States, Italy and Spain. The prospective study material was composed of cDNA or gDNA derived from T cells, B-cell-depleted T cells, or PBMCs. Subjects who had been exposed to COVID-19, were actively infected with it, or had recovered from it provided the deeply sampled blood TCRbeta repertoires that made up the dataset. The repertoires were made available in a free public database intended to serve as a resource for research on the immune response to SARS-CoV-2. The samples were drawn from two sources: the first 160 participants of the ongoing ImmuneRACE study, and 1,254 subjects contributed by 6 global collaborators. Nearly every sample came with metadata listing a de-identified subject ID, COVID-19 status, age in years and sex. HLA class I and class II types, where available, came from metadata supplied by the sample provider rather than from assay-based typing.

The investigation overall reported the following: Clinical and demographic metadata were provided uncurated, with the amount varying by source and participant.

Counted from cysteine to phenylalanine, this CDR3 has 15 amino acids. CDR3 DNA only is kept here, 45 bases in frame from base 1. CDR1 MNHEY and CDR2 SVGAGI are derived from the germline V gene. From V the trimming removes 5 bases and from J it removes 4 bases, while the gene matches leave 8 bases of the junction unaccounted for. Notes on this clone: No antigen is known for it. Base qualities are not recorded, but no much larger clone differs from it by a single base.

Whole blood was collected in K2EDTA tubes by collaborating institutions according to the institutions' own protocols. For TCRbeta analysis, collaborator samples were shipped as frozen whole blood, as isolated PBMCs, or as DNA extracted from either sample type. The immunoSEQ Assay, a bias-controlled multiplex PCR, was used to amplify TCRbeta CDR3 regions from genomic DNA. Per the source publication's procedure: The number of nucleated cells in each sample was estimated by amplification of reference gene primers within the assay. Sequence reads were collapsed and filtered to measure the absolute abundance of every unique TCRbeta CDR3 rearrangement. For each sample, productive Simpson clonality was calculated as the square root of Simpson's diversity index over productive rearrangements. What TCRdb holds here is the immuneACCESS table cut down to in-frame rearrangements. Part of the clones is not present; checked against another copy, under half of the missing clones reflect an unresolved V gene, and the others are unexplained. V and J calls and clone size are as listed in that table; D and trimming were resolved from the DNA. The sample table shows 65,000 to 75,000 clones, and more than 75% are seen once. The biggest ten clones account for approximately 1.5% of the sample.

The source of this sequence is a man over 45 with acute or convalescent COVID-19. Recombination linked TRBV6-5 to TRBJ2-5, with 9 bases aligning to TRBD2. The specimen was peripheral blood. The CDR3 region: CASSTSGRRRETQYF. Read as DNA, the sequence is TGTGCCAGCAGTACTAGCGGGCGCCGCCGAGAGACCCAGTACTTC.